One and the same sample provided the 30 T cell receptor beta chains below, sequenced in a study of beta chain features in type 1 diabetes. Investigators reverse transcribed all isolated RNA, so they sequenced expressed TCRB transcripts. Sequencing used immunoSEQ multiplex PCR; TCRdb keeps in-frame clones, though not all of them. This table has about 360,000 clones, around 12% appearing once. The sample consisted of naive CD4+ T cells from blood. The source of these receptors is a young man in good health.

The chain couples TRBV25-1 to TRBJ1-5, with a possible D match to TRBD1 (5 bases). The CDR3 is 12 amino acids. Germline CDR1 is MGHDK and CDR2 is SYGVNS. V lost 4 bases and J lost 5, with 6 bases in between. As DNA, the CDR3 is TGTGCCAGCAGTGGGGGCTATCAGCCCCAGCATTTT. Protein: CASSGGYQPQHF. The variable domain in full, completed from reference TRBV25-1 and TRBJ1-5, reads EADIYQTPRYLVIGTGKKITLECSQTMGHDKMYWYQQDPGMELHLIHYSYGVNSTEKGDLSSESTVSRIRTEHFPLTLESARPSHTSQYLCASSGGYQPQHFGDGTRLSIL.

This clone was recorded a few times. This chain joins TRBV28 and TRBJ1-2; weak D call: TRBD1 (5 bases). Trimming took 7 bases from V and 7 from J, leaving 16 bases between them. CDR3 length: 13 amino acids. In germline, CDR1 is MDHEN, CDR2 SYDVKM. The CDR3 nucleotides are TGTGCCAGCACCACGCAGGGTCGGAGTGGCTACACCTTC. Encoded protein: CASTTQGRSGYTF.

This rearrangement joins TRBV9 to TRBJ2-5; 10 bases fit TRBD1. With V trimmed by 4 bases and J by 5 bases, 11 bases remained unmatched. Germline CDR1 is SGDLS and CDR2 is YYNGEE. CDR3 length: 16 residues. The CDR3 sequence is CASSPLGQGESETQYF. Here the CDR3 DNA reads TGTGCCAGCAGCCCCCTTGGACAGGGGGAATCGGAGACCCAGTACTTC.

This clone has just a few counts. The CDR3 DNA is TGTGCCTGGAGTGGGCTTTACACTGAAGCTTTCTTT. As protein: CAWSGLYTEAFF. V is TRBV30 and J is TRBJ1-1, with no clear D. The CDR3 is 12 residues long. Between the trimmed V and J ends, which lost 1 base and 3 bases, there was a span of 6 bases. Germline-derived CDR1 and CDR2 are GTSNPN and SVGIG (reference sequence).

This clone was picked up a small number of times. V gene TRBV28 combines with J gene TRBJ1-1; 8 nucleotides agree with TRBD1. After removal of 5 bases from V and 10 bases from J, the junction contained 3 bases not matched to a gene. Germline V gene sequence: CDR1 MDHEN, CDR2 SYDVKM. The CDR3 runs to 11 residues. In DNA form, the CDR3 reads TGTGCCAGCAGTCTTGACAGGGGAGCTTTCTTT. Translating gives CASSLDRGAFF.

The sample holds a few counts of this clone. This chain uses TRBV4-2 with TRBJ1-4, with 8 nucleotides matching TRBD1. CDR3 length: 17 amino acids. Germline CDR1 and CDR2: LGHNA and YNFKEQ. The junction had 6 bases not matched to a gene; V was cut back by 0 bases and J by 3 bases. CDR3 amino acids: CASSQDPGGGSNEKLFF. Here the CDR3 DNA reads TGTGCCAGCAGCCAAGATCCAGGGGGCGGATCTAATGAAAAACTGTTTTTT.

This clone has a handful of counts. The chain links TRBV28 to TRBJ2-7; 8 bases fit TRBD2. The CDR3 consists of 15 residues. V trimming: 6 bases; J trimming: 3 bases; junction bases outside the gene matches: 10. Germline values: CDR1 MDHEN, CDR2 SYDVKM. The CDR3 loop is CASSRGTRFGYEQYF. In DNA, the CDR3 is TGTGCCAGCAGCCGAGGGACTAGATTCGGCTACGAGCAGTACTTC.

The sample holds a few counts of this clone. V gene TRBV5-1 combines with J gene TRBJ2-3; D is undetermined. CDR1 is SGHRS, CDR2 YFSETQ, per germline. V was pared by 0 bases and J by 2 bases, with 13 bases between. CDR3 size: 16 residues. As DNA, the CDR3 is TGCGCCAGCAGCTTGGGGAGCAACGCCCCCACAGATACGCAGTATTTT. Its protein product is CASSLGSNAPTDTQYF.

This clone was seen a handful of times. The chain is built from TRBV29-1 and TRBJ2-3; 8 positions match TRBD1. The trim removed 7 bases at V and 2 bases at J, leaving 14 bases unmatched. The CDR3 contains 16 residues. In germline, CDR1 is SQVTM, CDR2 ANQGSEA. CDR3 region: CSAGVWTGWTTDTQYF. The CDR3 nucleotides read TGCAGCGCCGGAGTGTGGACAGGGTGGACCACAGATACGCAGTATTTT.

CDR3 sequence reads: CASRGDADTQYF. The CDR3 bases are TGTGCCAGCAGGGGAGATGCAGATACGCAGTATTTT. This rearrangement joins TRBV28 to TRBJ2-3; a possible D gene is TRBD2 (5 bases). CDR1 is MDHEN, CDR2 SYDVKM, per germline. The V end lost 6 bases, the J end lost 4 bases, and 8 bases lay between the germline ends. The CDR3 is 12 residues long. The full variable domain, with the rest looked up from reference TRBV28 and TRBJ2-3, is DVKVTQSSRYLVKRTGEKVFLECVQDMDHENMFWYRQDPGLGLRLIYFSYDVKMKEKGDIPEGYSVSREKKERFSLILESASTNQTSMYLCASRGDADTQYFGPGTRLTVL.

In regard to this clone: At one boundary the junction diverges from the germline segment, which might be a read error. V usage is TRBV7-2 and J usage is TRBJ1-1; possible D gene TRBD1, 5 bases. The length of the CDR3 is 15 residues. The V gene's germline CDR1 is SGHTA and CDR2 FQGNSA. CDR3 protein: CASSLGVGVNTEVFF. The CDR3 DNA sequence: TGTGCCAGCAGCTTAGGTGTAGGGGTGAACACTGAAGTTTTCTTT.

This clone was recorded a few times. This chain links TRBV5-1 with TRBJ2-5; 7 positions match TRBD2. CDR3 length: 16 residues. V lost 7 bases, J lost 2 bases, and 14 bases stayed unmatched. Germline CDR1 and CDR2: SGHRS and YFSETQ. This chain's CDR3 is CASGYSGALSQETQYF. The CDR3 DNA reads as TGCGCCAGCGGGTACAGCGGGGCCCTATCTCAAGAGACCCAGTACTTC.

This sequence joins TRBV7-3 and TRBJ2-3, with D maybe TRBD2 (6 bases). Trimming removed 5 bases from V and 15 bases from J, with 15 bases in between. Germline CDR1 is SGHTA and CDR2 is FQGTGA. The CDR3 has 11 amino acids. The CDR3 DNA reads as TGTGCCAGCAGCCGGGACTCCCGGTTATATTTT. This gives the protein CASSRDSRLYF.

The genes are TRBV5-1 and TRBJ2-3; D is perhaps TRBD2 (6 bases). The CDR3 extends over 16 amino acids. Germline assignment: CDR1 SGHRS and CDR2 YFSETQ. V was pared by 4 bases and J by 0 bases, with 15 bases between. DNA of the CDR3: TGCGCCAGCAGCCGCGGAATCAGCGGGAGCACAGATACGCAGTATTTT. Translation gives CASSRGISGSTDTQYF. Filled out from reference TRBV5-1 and TRBJ2-3, the complete variable domain reads KAGVTQTPRYLIKTRGQQVTLSCSPISGHRSVSWYQQTPGQGLQFLFEYFSETQRNKGNFPGRFSGRQFSNSRSEMNVSTLELGDSALYLCASSRGISGSTDTQYFGPGTRLTVL.

The rearrangement links TRBV4-1 to TRBJ2-7; the match to TRBD1 covers 10 bases. The ends lost 0 bases at V and 7 bases at J; junction bases unmatched: 12. CDR1 and CDR2 from the germline V gene are MGHRA and YSYEKL. This CDR3 has 17 residues. CDR3 DNA: TGCGCCAGCAGCCAAGATCGTTTTGGACAGGGGGGAGAGGAGCAGTACTTC. Amino acid sequence: CASSQDRFGQGGEEQYF.

CDR3 nucleotide sequence: TGTGCCAGCAGTGAGTTTTCGGCGGGCGGCACCGGGGAGCTGTTTTTT. This codes for CASSEFSAGGTGELFF. The chain uses TRBV2 and TRBJ2-2, with D possibly matching TRBD2 (5 bases). The CDR3 totals 16 residues. Germline lookup yields CDR1 SNHLY and CDR2 FYNNEI. The V end lost 3 bases, the J end lost 4 bases, and 15 bases lay between the germline ends.

The genes are TRBV12-5 and TRBJ1-1; the match to TRBD1 covers 7 bases. The ends lost 11 bases at V and 1 base at J; junction bases unmatched: 13. The CDR3 runs 15 residues. Germline-derived CDR1 and CDR2 are LGHNT and FRNRAP. The CDR3 spells CAHPKGQRTNTEAFF. In DNA form, the CDR3 reads TGTGCTCACCCTAAGGGACAGCGGACGAACACTGAAGCTTTCTTT.

This clone was counted a few times. The chain has TRBV10-3 and TRBJ1-5; 7 bases align to TRBD1. Per germline, CDR1 ENHRY and CDR2 SYGVKD. This CDR3 spans 15 amino acids. The V gene end was trimmed by 5 bases and the J gene end by 0 bases; junction bases not matched to a gene: 4. CDR3 protein: CAISLGQSSNQPQHF. The CDR3 nucleotides are TGTGCCATCAGTCTGGGACAGTCTAGCAATCAGCCCCAGCATTTT.

The chain uses TRBV7-9 and TRBJ1-2; D perhaps matches TRBD1 (5 bases). This CDR3 is 15 amino acids long. Germline V lookup: CDR1 SEHNR, CDR2 FQNEAQ (reference sequence). Trimming removed 4 bases at V and 5 bases at J, with 17 bases between. This chain's CDR3 is CASSYHSTAQYGYTF. The CDR3 nucleotides read TGTGCCAGCAGCTACCATTCGACAGCGCAATATGGCTACACCTTC.

This chain links TRBV5-6 with TRBJ1-1; D unclear. CDR1 is SGHDT and CDR2 is YYEEEE in the germline V gene. V dropped 3 bases and J dropped 0 bases, with 18 bases sitting between them. This CDR3 is built from 17 residues. CDR3 DNA sequence: TGTGCCAGCAGCTCCGGCGGTCACGGATCGTTGAACACTGAAGCTTTCTTT. Translated, it gives CASSSGGHGSLNTEAFF.

The rearrangement joins TRBV9 to TRBJ1-2; D is possibly TRBD1 (6 bases). The CDR3 runs to 13 residues. V was shortened by 3 bases and J by 7 bases, with 13 bases between the two germline ends. CDR1 is SGDLS, CDR2 YYNGEE, per germline. The CDR3: CASSERIGGGYTF. The CDR3 DNA is TGTGCCAGCAGCGAGAGGATAGGGGGTGGCTACACCTTC.

The chain carries TRBV7-8 and TRBJ2-2; TRBD1 agrees at 8 bases. The CDR3 loop spans 17 amino acids. CDR1 SGHVS and CDR2 FQNEAQ come from the germline V gene. The trim removed 6 bases at V and 0 bases at J, leaving 9 bases unmatched. For the CDR3, the DNA is TGTGCCAGCAGTTCCCCGGGACAGGCGACGAACACCGGGGAGCTGTTTTTT. Its translation is CASSSPGQATNTGELFF.

A few counts support this clone. The chain has TRBV19 and TRBJ1-2; TRBD1 matches at 10 bases. The CDR3 spans 14 residues. Looked up from germline, CDR1 is LNHDA and CDR2 is SQIVND (reference sequence). Trimming at V came to 5 bases and at J to 4 bases, leaving 4 bases not matched to a gene. Written as DNA, the CDR3 is TGTGCCAGTAGTGCCGGGACAGGGGTCTATGGCTACACCTTC. This encodes CASSAGTGVYGYTF.

The chain links TRBV4-2 to TRBJ2-7; 8 bases are a match to TRBD1. The CDR3 is 16 amino acids. Per the germline V gene, CDR1 is LGHNA and CDR2 is YNFKEQ. The junction had 7 bases not matched to a gene; V was cut back by 0 bases and J by 3 bases. CDR3 DNA: TGTGCCAGCAGCCAAGATGGAGACAGGGGAGACTACGAGCAGTACTTC. As protein: CASSQDGDRGDYEQYF.

The CDR3, as DNA: TGTGCCAGCAGCCACGGAACAGGGGCTGGTGAAAAACTGTTTTTT. As protein: CASSHGTGAGEKLFF. This rearrangement joins TRBV13 to TRBJ1-4; the match to TRBD1 covers 7 bases. Unmatched junction bases numbered 10, after V lost 5 bases and J lost 7 bases. This CDR3 has 15 residues. Looked up from germline, CDR1 is PRHDT and CDR2 is FYEKMQ (reference sequence).

This clone was counted a few times. One end of the junction is discordant with germline, which a read error may explain. The gene calls are TRBV30 and TRBJ2-5; 8 positions agree with TRBD1. The germline CDR1 and CDR2 sequences are GTSNPN and SVGIG (reference sequence). The CDR3 totals 12 residues. The CDR3 protein is CAWEVYRGTKYF. CDR3 nucleotides: TGTGCCTGGGAGGTTTACAGGGGGACCAAGTACTTC.

This chain links TRBV11-2 with TRBJ2-5; weak D call: TRBD2 (6 bases). This CDR3 has 13 amino acids. Germline V gene lookup returns CDR1 SGHAT and CDR2 FQNNGV. V lost 5 bases and J 2 bases, leaving 9 bases between the germline ends. CDR3: CASSVGSQETQYF. In nucleotides, the CDR3 is TGTGCCAGCAGCGTCGGGAGTCAAGAGACCCAGTACTTC.

Only a few counts were recorded for this clone. This chain connects TRBV4-3 to TRBJ2-7; D unresolved. The CDR3 is 13 residues long. Germline assignment: CDR1 LGHNA and CDR2 YSLEER. V gave up 1 base and J gave up 3 bases, with 7 bases separating them. CDR3 amino acids: CASSQVEYYEQYF. The CDR3 coding sequence is TGCGCCAGCAGCCAAGTAGAATACTACGAGCAGTACTTC.

The gene calls are TRBV12-5 and TRBJ1-5; 9 bases line up with TRBD1. The V segment lost 2 bases and the J segment 1 base; nucleotides outside the gene matches: 18. Germline V gene lookup returns CDR1 LGHNT and CDR2 FRNRAP. The CDR3 is 21 residues long. The DNA for the CDR3 is TGTGCTAGTGGTTTGTTCACCGGGACAGGGACGGCAATAGGGAGCAATCAGCCCCAGCATTTT. Translation gives CASGLFTGTGTAIGSNQPQHF.

The rearrangement links TRBV7-2 to TRBJ2-7, with D uncertain. CDR1 and CDR2 (germline): SGHTA, FQGNSA. Deletions cut 4 bases from V and 2 bases from J, with 9 bases between. This CDR3 contains 13 residues. The chain's CDR3 is CASSSPGPYEQYF. The CDR3 coding sequence is TGTGCCAGCAGCTCACCCGGTCCCTACGAGCAGTACTTC.